Reported below is one T cell receptor (beta chain). An end of the junction does not agree with germline; a read error may underlie this. Methods used by the authors: The assay estimated nucleated cells by amplifying reference gene primers. Sequencing used immunoSEQ multiplex PCR; TCRdb keeps in-frame clones, though not all of them. V, J and clone size reflect that table, while D and trimming were determined from the DNA. The sample has roughly 200,000 clones; about four fifths are singletons. The sample belongs to a study of blood T cell repertoires in COVID-19. Study background: Spain, Italy and the United States supplied samples that represented acute and convalescent COVID-19. T cells, B-cell-depleted T cells, or PBMCs supplied cDNA or gDNA.

Looked up from germline, CDR1 is SNHLY and CDR2 is FYNNEI. This CDR3 comprises 10 residues. The receptor's source is a man aged 40-49 years with active or convalescent COVID-19. The chain recombines TRBV2 with TRBJ2-1; tentative D call: TRBD1 (6 bases). Sequenced sample: peripheral blood. Written as DNA, the CDR3 is TGTGCCAGCGGACCGACAGGACCACTCTTC. This codes for CASGPTGPLF.